This TCR beta chain is from a study of blood T cell repertoires in COVID-19. In the study overall: Samples of COVID-19 (acute and convalescent) were obtained from the United States, Italy and Spain. The cDNA or gDNA used as material had been derived from T cells, B-cell-depleted T cells, or PBMCs.

In the study's own analysis: Reference gene primer amplification gave nucleated cell count estimates. TCRdb's copy holds only in-frame clones and misses some; the assay was immunoSEQ multiplex PCR. The V and J calls and the clone size are those of that table, but D and trimming were determined from the DNA. Here the sample spans tens of thousands of clones, 74% being singletons. Trimming pared 6 bases from V and 6 bases from J, leaving 11 bases between. Germline CDR1 and CDR2: LGHNA and YSLEER. The CDR3 consists of 13 residues. Sequencing was done on a sample of peripheral blood. The TCR comes from a human donor with acute or convalescent COVID-19. The donor label of this sample is uncertain. The chain recombines TRBV4-3 with TRBJ1-4; TRBD1 is a possible D gene (5 bases). CDR3 bases: TGCGCCAGCAGTCTCCGGGGGGATGAAAAACTGTTTTTT. This codes for CASSLRGDEKLFF.